What follows are 9 T cell receptor beta chains derived from one specimen sequenced in a study of blood T cell repertoires in COVID-19. Assay: immunoSEQ multiplex PCR; the TCRdb copy retains only in-frame clones and omits some. The sample has around 120,000 clones; 87% are singletons. The material sequenced was peripheral blood. The receptors stem from a woman between 70 and 85 years old with acute or convalescent COVID-19.

The chain employs TRBV30 and TRBJ2-1; TRBD2 is a possible D gene (6 bases). CDR3 length: 11 residues. Germline loops: CDR1 GTSNPN, CDR2 SVGIG (reference sequence). V dropped 4 bases and J dropped 9 bases, with 10 bases sitting between them. Here the CDR3 reads CAWKEGIEQFF. The CDR3 bases are TGTGCCTGGAAGGAGGGGATTGAGCAGTTCTTC.

This clone came up a few times. The V and J genes are TRBV12-3 or TRBV12-4 and TRBJ1-2, with 7 nucleotides matching TRBD1. This CDR3 is built from 13 residues. After removal of 5 bases from V and 8 bases from J, the junction contained 8 bases not matched to a gene. CDR3 protein: CASSPGTETGYTF. CDR3 DNA sequence: TGTGCCAGCAGTCCCGGGACAGAGACCGGCTACACCTTC.

The genes are TRBV28 and TRBJ1-3, with 7 positions matching TRBD1. The CDR3 spans 14 residues. Germline V lookup: CDR1 MDHEN, CDR2 SYDVKM. V lost 7 bases and J lost 4; bases outside the gene matches: 7. This chain's CDR3 is CASIGQGEGNTIYF. The CDR3 nucleotides are TGTGCCAGCATCGGGCAGGGGGAGGGAAACACCATATATTTT.

The rearrangement links TRBV3-1 (or the pseudogene TRBV3-2) to TRBJ2-7, with 7 bases fitting TRBD1. In germline, CDR1 is LGHDT, CDR2 YNNKEL (reference sequence). The CDR3 length is 13 residues. Germline trimming cut 2 bases from V and 7 bases from J; bases unmatched to any gene: 5. The CDR3 reads CASSQLTQGEQYF. Written as DNA, the CDR3 is TGTGCCAGCAGCCAACTGACACAGGGGGAGCAGTACTTC.

The chain couples TRBV4-2 to TRBJ2-7; 11 nucleotides match TRBD2. Unmatched junction bases numbered 9, after V lost 0 bases and J lost 5 bases. CDR3 size: 17 residues. The germline gives CDR1 LGHNA, CDR2 YNFKEQ. The CDR3 region is CASSQEGSGGVNHEQYF. The CDR3 coding sequence is TGTGCCAGCAGCCAAGAGGGTAGCGGGGGGGTGAATCACGAGCAGTACTTC.

The rearrangement uses TRBV4-1 and TRBJ2-3; TRBD2 matches at 10 bases. This CDR3 region has 16 residues. Trimming cost V 0 bases and J 4 bases; bases outside gene matches: 4. The germline CDR1 and CDR2 sequences are MGHRA and YSYEKL. CDR3 sequence: CASSQEERGGPDTQYF. CDR3 DNA: TGCGCCAGCAGCCAAGAGGAGCGGGGGGGTCCAGATACGCAGTATTTT.

The J gene is TRBJ1-3, the V gene TRBV9; D may be TRBD1 (5 bases). The CDR3 has 15 residues. Germline V gives CDR1 SGDLS, CDR2 YYNGEE. V lost 0 bases and J 3 bases, leaving 10 bases between the germline ends. In DNA, the CDR3 is TGTGCCAGCAGCGTAGAATCAGGGAATGGAAACACCATATATTTT. It yields the protein CASSVESGNGNTIYF.

The rearrangement joins TRBV11-2 to TRBJ1-5; D remains unclear. The length of the CDR3 is 14 residues. Germline V gives CDR1 SGHAT, CDR2 FQNNGV. The V end lost 1 base, the J end lost 3 bases, and 7 bases lay between the germline ends. The CDR3 DNA follows: TGTGCCAGCAGCTTAGGGGCACCCAATCAGCCCCAGCATTTT. Translated, it gives CASSLGAPNQPQHF. Combining the CDR3 with reference TRBV11-2 and TRBJ1-5 gives the whole variable domain EAGVAQSPRYKIIEKRQSVAFWCNPISGHATLYWYQQILGQGPKLLIQFQNNGVVDDSQLPKDRFSAERLKGVDSTLKIQPAKLEDSAVYLCASSLGAPNQPQHFGDGTRLSIL.

This clone was counted between two and nine times. The genes are TRBV5-5 and TRBJ1-1, with D uncertain. This CDR3 comprises 13 residues. Germline CDR1 reads SGHKS; CDR2 reads YYEKEE (reference sequence). V gave up 4 bases and J gave up 0 bases, with 7 bases separating them. Here the CDR3 DNA reads TGTGCCAGCAGCCTGTATCTGAACACTGAAGCTTTCTTT. Amino acid sequence: CASSLYLNTEAFF.